Following are 11 T cell receptor beta chains from one sample sequenced in a study of cytomegalovirus exposure and HLA in healthy donors. Primers: 60 Vbeta forward and 13 Jbeta reverse. TCRdb's table, derived via immunoSEQ multiplex PCR, lists solely in-frame clones and lacks some. Of approximately 100,000 clones in the sample, about two thirds were seen once. Material for sequencing was PBMCs. These receptors were obtained from a woman aged 65 to 85 in good health and CMV-seropositive.

The V call is TRBV19, the J call TRBJ1-1; D might be TRBD1 (5 bases). CDR3 length: 15 amino acids. V was clipped by 7 bases and J by 3 bases, with 18 bases between them. Germline CDR1 is LNHDA and CDR2 is SQIVND (reference sequence). The DNA of the CDR3 is TGTGCCAGTACCCCCGGCAAGGGGATTTACACTGAAGCTTTCTTT. The encoded protein is CASTPGKGIYTEAFF.

The chain has TRBV19 and TRBJ1-1; 8 bases line up with TRBD1. Germline assignment: CDR1 LNHDA and CDR2 SQIVND (reference sequence). V gave up 5 bases and J gave up 0 bases; unmatched junction bases: 8. The CDR3 totals 16 residues. The CDR3 here is CASSPLPTGVNTEAFF. The CDR3 DNA reads TGTGCCAGTAGTCCCCTTCCGACAGGGGTGAACACTGAAGCTTTCTTT.

This sequence joins TRBV2 and TRBJ2-1; TRBD1 might be the D (5 bases). V was trimmed by 2 bases and J by 4 bases, leaving 9 bases between them. The CDR3 is 14 amino acids. Germline V gene sequence: CDR1 SNHLY, CDR2 FYNNEI. The CDR3 sequence is CASSELDTYNEQFF. The CDR3 DNA is TGTGCCAGCAGTGAACTGGACACATACAATGAGCAGTTCTTC.

This clone was found once. CDR3 nucleotides: TGCAGTGCGGTCGGACAAGGAAAAGCTTTCTTT. This sequence encodes CSAVGQGKAFF. The V and J genes are TRBV20-1 and TRBJ1-1, with D perhaps TRBD1 (5 bases). The CDR3 contains 11 residues. V lost 6 bases, J lost 9 bases, and 14 bases lay in between. The germline V gene encodes CDR1 DFQATT and CDR2 SNEGSKA (reference sequence).

This clone has more than one count but fewer than ten. The chain combines TRBV2 with TRBJ1-2; D remains ambiguous. Germline V gene sequence: CDR1 SNHLY, CDR2 FYNNEI. V was shortened by 8 bases and J by 2 bases, with 9 bases between the two germline ends. The CDR3 covers 12 residues. CDR3 loop: CASVPLNYGYTF. CDR3 DNA: TGTGCCAGCGTCCCCCTAAACTATGGCTACACCTTC.

This clone was seen only a few times. The chain uses TRBV13 and TRBJ1-3, with 7 bases lining up with TRBD1. This CDR3 comprises 17 residues. The V segment lost 3 bases and the J segment 2 bases; nucleotides outside the gene matches: 10. Germline loops: CDR1 PRHDT, CDR2 FYEKMQ (reference sequence). In DNA form, the CDR3 reads TGTGCCAGCAGCTTGAGAGGGGGCGCGGGTGCTGGAAACACCATATATTTT. This sequence encodes CASSLRGGAGAGNTIYF. The variable domain in full, with the rest retrieved from reference TRBV13 and TRBJ1-3, is AAGVIQSPRHLIKEKRETATLKCYPIPRHDTVYWYQQGPGQDPQFLISFYEKMQSDKGSIPDRFSAQQFSDYHSELNMSSLELGDSALYFCASSLRGGAGAGNTIYFGEGSWLTVV.

J is TRBJ1-6 and V is TRBV27; no clear D. CDR3 length equals 13 residues. Germline CDR1 reads MNHEY; CDR2 reads SMNVEV (reference sequence). Trimming stripped 9 bases from V and 10 bases from J, with 16 bases between. This CDR3 is CASREAGLSPLHF. CDR3 nucleotide sequence: TGTGCCAGTAGGGAGGCCGGTCTATCACCCCTCCACTTT.

The gene calls are TRBV10-3 and TRBJ1-2; unclear D gene. This CDR3 region has 11 residues. V was clipped by 10 bases and J by 7 bases, with 13 bases between them. Germline loops: CDR1 ENHRY, CDR2 SYGVKD. The CDR3 is CATAAGFGYTF. CDR3 bases: TGTGCCACCGCTGCGGGTTTTGGCTACACCTTC.

The J gene is TRBJ1-2, the V gene TRBV2, with TRBD1 matching over 8 bases. Germline loops: CDR1 SNHLY, CDR2 FYNNEI. This CDR3 is built from 14 residues. V lost 3 bases to trimming and J lost 3 bases; unmatched junction nucleotides: 3. The CDR3 nucleotides are TGTGCCAGCAGTGATCAGGGGGCGGACTATGGCTACACCTTC. Residues: CASSDQGADYGYTF.

To note about this clone: An end of the junction does not agree with germline; a read error may underlie this. The chain recombines TRBV7-9 with TRBJ2-7; 7 bases agree with TRBD1. Germline CDR1 is SEHNR and CDR2 is FQNEAQ (reference sequence). The CDR3 has 15 amino acids. The CDR3 sequence: CASSVAGTEIYEQYF. The CDR3 DNA reads TGTGCCAGCAGCGTAGCCGGGACAGAGATTTACGAGCAGTACTTC.

The J gene is TRBJ2-7, the V gene TRBV10-3; TRBD2 is a possible D gene (6 bases). V shed 11 bases and J shed 2 bases, with 16 bases lying between them. Germline V gives CDR1 ENHRY, CDR2 SYGVKD. CDR3 length: 13 amino acids. The CDR3: CAADSGPTYEQYF. CDR3 bases: TGTGCCGCCGATAGCGGCCCAACCTACGAGCAGTACTTC.